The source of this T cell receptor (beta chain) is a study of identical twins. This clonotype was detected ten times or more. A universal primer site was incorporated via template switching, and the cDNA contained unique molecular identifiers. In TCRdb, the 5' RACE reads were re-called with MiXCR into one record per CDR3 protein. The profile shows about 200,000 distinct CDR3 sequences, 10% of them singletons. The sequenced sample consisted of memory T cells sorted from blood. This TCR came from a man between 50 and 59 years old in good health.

The CDR3 region has the DNA TGTGCCAGCACCGGAGAAGGAGTTGGGAAGACCCAGTACTTC. This encodes CASTGEGVGKTQYF. The chain has TRBV12-3 or TRBV12-4 and TRBJ2-5; D is undetermined. V shed 7 bases and J shed 6 bases, with 18 bases lying between them. The CDR3 is 14 amino acids.